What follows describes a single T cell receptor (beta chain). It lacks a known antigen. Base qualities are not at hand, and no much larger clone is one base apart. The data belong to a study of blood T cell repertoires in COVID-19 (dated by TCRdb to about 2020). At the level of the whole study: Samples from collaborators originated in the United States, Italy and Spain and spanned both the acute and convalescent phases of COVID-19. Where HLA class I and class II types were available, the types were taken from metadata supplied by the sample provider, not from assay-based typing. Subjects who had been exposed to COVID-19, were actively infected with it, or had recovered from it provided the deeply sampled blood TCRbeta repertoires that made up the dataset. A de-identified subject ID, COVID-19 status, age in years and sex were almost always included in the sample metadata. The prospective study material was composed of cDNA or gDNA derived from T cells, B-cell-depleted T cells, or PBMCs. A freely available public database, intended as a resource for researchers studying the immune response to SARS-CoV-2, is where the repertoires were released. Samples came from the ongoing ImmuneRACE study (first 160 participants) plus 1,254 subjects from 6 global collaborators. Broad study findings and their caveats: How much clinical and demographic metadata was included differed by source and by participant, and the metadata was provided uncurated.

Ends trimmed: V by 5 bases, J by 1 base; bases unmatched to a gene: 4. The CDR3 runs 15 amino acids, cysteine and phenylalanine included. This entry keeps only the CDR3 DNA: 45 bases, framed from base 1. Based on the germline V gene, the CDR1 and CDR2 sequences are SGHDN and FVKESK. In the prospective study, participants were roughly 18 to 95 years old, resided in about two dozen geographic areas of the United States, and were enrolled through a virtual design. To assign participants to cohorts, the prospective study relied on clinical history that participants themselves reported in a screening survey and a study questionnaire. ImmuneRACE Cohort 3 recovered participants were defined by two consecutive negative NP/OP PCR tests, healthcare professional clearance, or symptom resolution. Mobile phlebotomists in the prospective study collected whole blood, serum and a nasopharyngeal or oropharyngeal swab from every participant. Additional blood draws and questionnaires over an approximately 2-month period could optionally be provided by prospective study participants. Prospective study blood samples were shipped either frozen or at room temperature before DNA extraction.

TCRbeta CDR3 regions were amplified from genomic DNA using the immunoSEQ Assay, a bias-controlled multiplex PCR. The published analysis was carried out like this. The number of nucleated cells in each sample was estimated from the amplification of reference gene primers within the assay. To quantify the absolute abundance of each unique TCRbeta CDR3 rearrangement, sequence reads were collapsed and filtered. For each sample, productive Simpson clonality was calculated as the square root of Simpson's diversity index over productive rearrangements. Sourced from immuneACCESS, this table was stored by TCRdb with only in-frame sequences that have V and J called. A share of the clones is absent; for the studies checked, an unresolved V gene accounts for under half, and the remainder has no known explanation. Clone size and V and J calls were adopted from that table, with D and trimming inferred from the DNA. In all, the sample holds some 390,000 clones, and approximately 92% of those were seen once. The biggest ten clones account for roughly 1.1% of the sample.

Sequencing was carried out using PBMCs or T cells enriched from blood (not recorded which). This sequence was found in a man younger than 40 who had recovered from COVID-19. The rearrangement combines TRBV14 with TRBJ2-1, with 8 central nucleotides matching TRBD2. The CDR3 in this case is CASSRERGSYNEQFF. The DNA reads TGTGCCAGCAGCAGGGAGCGGGGGTCCTACAATGAGCAGTTCTTC.